A selection of T cell receptor beta chains follows, all from one sample in a study of OX40 agonist ivuxolimab in advanced cancers. Some clones are missing from TCRdb's copy, which holds only in-frame ones; the method was immunoSEQ multiplex PCR. The profile shows about 77,000 clones, 85% to 95% of them singletons. This specimen consisted of CD4+ or CD8+ T cells sorted from blood, obtained in a trial of the OX40 agonist ivuxolimab. The receptor set was obtained from an adult with an advanced solid tumor such as melanoma, head and neck, liver or kidney cancer. Both conserved end residues are part of each CDR3. Each record gives: D gene, V gene, clone size, J gene, CDR3 DNA, CDR3 protein. The D gene is left open where the match is weak. Clone size, where shown, is once, few, many, or a class for clones that have expanded.

>-|TRBV10-3|-|TRBJ2-5
TGTGCCATCAGTGACCGGGGGCACCAAGAGACCCAGTACTTC
CAISDRGHQETQYF
>-|TRBV4-1|-|TRBJ1-2
TGCGCCAGCAGCCAGATTGGGACACAGGCTAACTATGGCTACACCTTC
CASSQIGTQANYGYTF
>-|TRBV7-9|-|TRBJ2-3
TGTGCCAGCAGCTTAGGTCTCCCTGGAACAGATACGCAGTATTTT
CASSLGLPGTDTQYF
>-|TRBV27|-|TRBJ2-3
TGTGCCAGCAGTTTACAGCTTGTGGGTTCAGATACGCAGTATTTT
CASSLQLVGSDTQYF
>-|TRBV6-4|-|TRBJ1-2
TGTGCCAGCAGACAGGGAAGGGGTGGCTACACCTTC
CASRQGRGGYTF
>-|TRBV7-8|-|TRBJ1-4
TGTGCCAGCAGCTTAGGGACTAGTGAAAAACTGTTTTTT
CASSLGTSEKLFF
>-|TRBV5-4|-|TRBJ2-1
TGTGCCAGCAGCTACGCCCCGCAGGGCTCCTACAATGAGCAGTTCTTC
CASSYAPQGSYNEQFF
>-|TRBV5-1|-|TRBJ2-7
TGCGCCAGCAGAAACCTCTTGGGGGTCCTTGTCTGCGAGCAGTACTTC
CASRNLLGVLVCEQYF
>TRBD2|TRBV5-4|-|TRBJ2-5
TGTGCCAGCAGCGCGGGACTAGCGGGGGCCCTCCGGGAGACCCAGTACTTC
CASSAGLAGALRETQYF
>-|TRBV9|-|TRBJ1-2
TGTGCCAGCAGCCGGACCGGCTATGGCTACACCTTC
CASSRTGYGYTF
>-|TRBV6-5|once|TRBJ2-5
TGTGCCAGCAGTTCGCTCCAGAGAGAGACCCAGTACTTC
CASSSLQRETQYF
>-|TRBV19|-|TRBJ1-5
TGTGCCAGTAGTCAATTTGGGGGCAATCAGCCCCAGCATTTT
CASSQFGGNQPQHF
>TRBD1|TRBV5-4|once|TRBJ2-1
TGTGCCAGCAGCTTACAGGGGGGCAATGAGCAGTTCTTC
CASSLQGGNEQFF
>TRBD1|TRBV5-1|-|TRBJ2-6
TGCGCCAGCAGCTTTTCGGGGACAGCTTCTGGGGCCAACGTCCTGACTTTC
CASSFSGTASGANVLTF
>-|TRBV19|-|TRBJ1-1
TGTGCCAGTACTCACCCCAACGGTCCAGGGAAGAACACTGAAGCTTTCTTT
CASTHPNGPGKNTEAFF
>-|TRBV27|-|TRBJ2-3
TGTGCCAGCAGCGGTACGCAGTATTTT
CASSGTQYF
>-|TRBV4-2|-|TRBJ2-3
TGTGCCAGCTCGAGGGGCGCCAGCACAGATACGCAGTATTTT
CASSRGASTDTQYF
>TRBD2|TRBV5-4|-|TRBJ2-5
TGTGCCAGCAGCACGGGACTAGCGACCCAGACCCAGTACTTC
CASSTGLATQTQYF
>-|TRBV28|-|TRBJ1-1
TGTGCCAGCAGTTTACGGGGGATTAACACTGAAGCTTTCTTT
CASSLRGINTEAFF
>-|TRBV18|-|TRBJ2-6
TGTGCCAGCTCAACAGGGACCACTGGGGCCAACGTCCTGACTTTC
CASSTGTTGANVLTF
>TRBD1|TRBV28|-|TRBJ1-4
TGTGCCAGCAGTTTGTTCACAGGGGGAAAGGTGTTTTTT
CASSLFTGGKVFF
>TRBD2|TRBV2|-|TRBJ2-3
TGTGCCAGCAGACCGGGACGGAAGACTAGCGGGGGGCTTCGGGGCACAGATACGCAGTATTTT
CASRPGRKTSGGLRGTDTQYF
>TRBD1|TRBV7-2|-|TRBJ1-2
TGTGCCAGCAGCTTATCCGAGGGGGCTTTTGGCTACACCTTC
CASSLSEGAFGYTF
>-|TRBV11-2|once|TRBJ2-6
TGTGCCAGCAGCGGCGCGGGGACTGGGGCCAACGTCCTGACTTTC
CASSGAGTGANVLTF
>-|TRBV25-1|once|TRBJ2-5
TGTGCCAGCAGTGATCAGGGTCGCCAAGAGACCCAGTACTTC
CASSDQGRQETQYF
>-|TRBV18|-|TRBJ1-3
TGTGCCAGCTCACTACGGACAGCTGAAAACACCATATATTTT
CASSLRTAENTIYF
>-|TRBV7-8|-|TRBJ1-6
TGTGCCAGCAGCTTAGTAGGGGAAGCAATACCATCTTCACCCCTCCACTTT
CASSLVGEAIPSSPLHF
>TRBD2|TRBV15|-|TRBJ2-1
TGTGCCACCAGTCTAGCGGGAGGTAGGGAGCAGTTCTTC
CATSLAGGREQFF
>-|TRBV10-3|-|TRBJ2-1
TGTGCCATCAGTCGGGACGGAGGTTACAATGAGCAGTTCTTC
CAISRDGGYNEQFF
>-|TRBV6-1|-|TRBJ1-4
TGTGCCAGCAGTGAAAGCTGGGGTGGTGAAAAACTGTTTTTT
CASSESWGGEKLFF
>TRBD2|TRBV30|-|TRBJ2-7
TGTGCCTGGAGTGGGGGACTAGCGGGGGTCTACGAGCAGTACTTC
CAWSGGLAGVYEQYF
>-|TRBV6-6|-|TRBJ2-1
TGTGCCAGCACAGGATGGGGTGAGCAGTTCTTC
CASTGWGEQFF
>-|TRBV30|once|TRBJ1-2
TGTGCCTGGGTCCCAGGGCGCGGCTATGGCTACACCTTC
CAWVPGRGYGYTF
>-|TRBV28|-|TRBJ1-4
TGTGCCAGCAGTTTATCATTACAGGGAGGGACTAATGAAAAACTGTTTTTT
CASSLSLQGGTNEKLFF
>TRBD2|TRBV4-2|-|TRBJ2-1
TGTGCCAGCAGCCAAGCGGGGGGGCCGGGGAATGAGCAGTTCTTC
CASSQAGGPGNEQFF
>-|TRBV4-3|-|TRBJ1-5
TGCGCCCAGTTAAGGGGAAACAGTCAGCCCCAGCATTTT
CAQLRGNSQPQHF
>-|TRBV30|-|TRBJ1-5
TGTGCCTGGAGCCTGGCTGGGGGGACAAGGAGCAATCAGCCCCAGCATTTT
CAWSLAGGTRSNQPQHF
>TRBD2|TRBV5-1|-|TRBJ2-1
TGCGCCAGCACCGATAGCGGGGGCTCCTACAATGAGCAGTTCTTC
CASTDSGGSYNEQFF
>TRBD1|TRBV25-1|-|TRBJ2-7
TGTGCCAGCGGCCCGGACAGGGGGGAGCAGTACTTC
CASGPDRGEQYF
>-|TRBV6-1|-|TRBJ2-3
TGTGCCAGCAGTACCACGGGACTCCTCGCAGATACGCAGTATTTT
CASSTTGLLADTQYF
>-|TRBV25-1|-|TRBJ1-5
TGTGCCAGCAGTGACCGTAGGGTCCAGCCCCAGCATTTT
CASSDRRVQPQHF
>-|TRBV2|-|TRBJ2-2
TGTGCCAGCAAATTTGACCTGAACACCGGGGAGCTGTTTTTT
CASKFDLNTGELFF
>-|TRBV6-1|-|TRBJ1-4
TGTGCCAGCAGCCAGGGTGCAACTAATGAAAAACTGTTTTTT
CASSQGATNEKLFF
>TRBD1|TRBV9|-|TRBJ1-4
TGTGCCAGCAGTCTAGGACAGGGTAATGAAAAACTGTTTTTT
CASSLGQGNEKLFF
>-|TRBV5-1|once|TRBJ2-1
TGCGCCAGCAGCTTGGGTCCGGCTAACAATGAGCAGTTCTTC
CASSLGPANNEQFF
>-|TRBV18|-|TRBJ2-7
TGTGCCAGCTCAGGTGGGGCCACCTACGAGCAGTACTTC
CASSGGATYEQYF
>TRBD1|TRBV7-2|-|TRBJ1-2
TGTGCCAGCAGCTTTGGGACAGCTAACTATGGCTACACCTTC
CASSFGTANYGYTF
>TRBD1|TRBV19|-|TRBJ1-3
TGTGCCAGTAGCGAGACAGGGGGCGTCGGAAACACCATATATTTT
CASSETGGVGNTIYF
>TRBD1|TRBV6-1|-|TRBJ2-7
TGTGCCAGCAGTCCCGACAGGGTGTTCTACGAGCAGTACTTC
CASSPDRVFYEQYF
>TRBD1|TRBV28|-|TRBJ1-2
TGTGCCAGCAGTGGATTGTCGGGACAGGGAATGTTCTGGTACTATGGCTACACCTTC
CASSGLSGQGMFWYYGYTF
>-|TRBV14|-|TRBJ2-7
TGTGCCAGCAGCCGGTCAGACTCCTACGAGCAGTACTTC
CASSRSDSYEQYF